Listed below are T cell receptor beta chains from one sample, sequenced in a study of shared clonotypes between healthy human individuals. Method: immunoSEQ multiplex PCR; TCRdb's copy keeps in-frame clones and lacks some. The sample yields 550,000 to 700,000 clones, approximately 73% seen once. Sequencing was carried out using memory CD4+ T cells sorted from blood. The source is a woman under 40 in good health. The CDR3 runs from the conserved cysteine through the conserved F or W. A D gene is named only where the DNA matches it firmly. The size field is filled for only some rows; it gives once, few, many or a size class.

cdr3_aa: CASSVDGNSGNTIYF; cdr3_nt: TGTGCCAGCAGCGTAGACGGAAACTCTGGAAACACCATATATTTT; clone_size: -; d_call: -; j_call: TRBJ1-3; v_call: TRBV9
cdr3_aa: CASSIQMRGVSYEQYF; cdr3_nt: TGTGCCAGCAGTATCCAAATGAGAGGGGTCTCCTACGAGCAGTACTTC; clone_size: -; d_call: -; j_call: TRBJ2-7; v_call: TRBV27
cdr3_aa: CSAGTEAYEQYF; cdr3_nt: TGCAGCGCCGGGACGGAAGCCTACGAGCAGTACTTC; clone_size: -; d_call: -; j_call: TRBJ2-7; v_call: TRBV29-1
cdr3_aa: CASSFSGPTDTQYF; cdr3_nt: TGTGCCAGCAGCTTTAGCGGTCCCACAGATACGCAGTATTTT; clone_size: -; d_call: -; j_call: TRBJ2-3; v_call: TRBV5-4
cdr3_aa: CASSREHSNQPQHF; cdr3_nt: TGTGCCAGCAGCCGTGAACATAGCAATCAGCCCCAGCATTTT; clone_size: once; d_call: -; j_call: TRBJ1-5; v_call: TRBV6-5
cdr3_aa: CASSNFGANQPQHF; cdr3_nt: TGTGCCAGCAGTAATTTCGGGGCCAATCAGCCCCAGCATTTT; clone_size: -; d_call: -; j_call: TRBJ1-5; v_call: TRBV6-1
cdr3_aa: CASSLEGRRYEQYF; cdr3_nt: TGTGCCAGCAGCTTAGAAGGGCGACGCTACGAGCAGTACTTC; clone_size: once; d_call: -; j_call: TRBJ2-7; v_call: TRBV7-9
cdr3_aa: CASSSTHGTAPEAFF; cdr3_nt: TGTGCCAGCAGTTCTACCCACGGGACAGCCCCTGAAGCTTTCTTT; clone_size: -; d_call: TRBD1; j_call: TRBJ1-1; v_call: TRBV6-5
cdr3_aa: CASSLVAGGLEKLFF; cdr3_nt: TGTGCCAGCAGCTTAGTGGCAGGGGGGCTAGAAAAACTGTTTTTT; clone_size: -; d_call: TRBD1; j_call: TRBJ1-4; v_call: TRBV7-2
cdr3_aa: CASSIDTGTGGYNEQFF; cdr3_nt: TGTGCCAGTAGTATAGATACCGGGACAGGGGGGTACAATGAGCAGTTCTTC; clone_size: few; d_call: TRBD1; j_call: TRBJ2-1; v_call: TRBV19
cdr3_aa: CASSVAGGGVYGYTF; cdr3_nt: TGTGCCAGCAGCGTGGCAGGTGGGGGCGTCTATGGCTACACCTTC; clone_size: -; d_call: -; j_call: TRBJ1-2; v_call: TRBV5-4
cdr3_aa: CASSLWGVLKGGYTF; cdr3_nt: TGTGCCAGCAGTTTATGGGGGGTTCTGAAGGGCGGCTACACCTTC; clone_size: -; d_call: -; j_call: TRBJ1-2; v_call: TRBV28
cdr3_aa: CASSLTGTGANVLTF; cdr3_nt: TGTGCCAGCAGCCTCACAGGGACTGGGGCCAACGTCCTGACTTTC; clone_size: few; d_call: -; j_call: TRBJ2-6; v_call: TRBV7-2
cdr3_aa: CASSIQQGGNQPQHF; cdr3_nt: TGTGCCAGCAGTATCCAGCAAGGGGGTAATCAGCCCCAGCATTTT; clone_size: -; d_call: -; j_call: TRBJ1-5; v_call: TRBV7-2
cdr3_aa: CASSKWGRGLHNEQFF; cdr3_nt: TGTGCCAGCAGCAAATGGGGCAGGGGGCTCCACAATGAGCAGTTCTTC; clone_size: -; d_call: -; j_call: TRBJ2-1; v_call: TRBV21-1
cdr3_aa: CAWSVTRDGYTF; cdr3_nt: TGTGCCTGGAGTGTAACCAGGGACGGCTACACCTTC; clone_size: few; d_call: -; j_call: TRBJ1-2; v_call: TRBV30